The sequence of this T cell receptor beta chain was determined in a study of blood T cell repertoires in COVID-19. Study information: COVID-19 samples, acute and convalescent, were from the United States, Italy and Spain. T cells, B-cell-depleted T cells, or PBMCs provided the cDNA or gDNA that served as material.

Per the authors' pipeline: Counts of nucleated cells, estimated from reference gene primer amplification, were obtained. Produced via immunoSEQ multiplex PCR; TCRdb's table is partial and in-frame only. The V and J calls and clone size were taken over from that table, and D and trimming were inferred from the DNA. Among 65,000 to 70,000 clones listed, around 88% were seen once. V shed 4 bases and J 1 base; nucleotides not matched to a gene: 9. This CDR3 is 16 amino acids long. The germline V gene encodes CDR1 MNHEY and CDR2 SMNVEV (reference sequence). The sequence derives from a woman of 80 years or more with acute or convalescent COVID-19. This chain uses TRBV27 with TRBJ1-1, with 7 bases lining up with TRBD1. Sample: peripheral blood. The CDR3 nucleotides are TGTGCCAGCAGTTCAAACCGCCGGGACAGGAACACTGAAGCTTTCTTT. Its protein is CASSSNRRDRNTEAFF.